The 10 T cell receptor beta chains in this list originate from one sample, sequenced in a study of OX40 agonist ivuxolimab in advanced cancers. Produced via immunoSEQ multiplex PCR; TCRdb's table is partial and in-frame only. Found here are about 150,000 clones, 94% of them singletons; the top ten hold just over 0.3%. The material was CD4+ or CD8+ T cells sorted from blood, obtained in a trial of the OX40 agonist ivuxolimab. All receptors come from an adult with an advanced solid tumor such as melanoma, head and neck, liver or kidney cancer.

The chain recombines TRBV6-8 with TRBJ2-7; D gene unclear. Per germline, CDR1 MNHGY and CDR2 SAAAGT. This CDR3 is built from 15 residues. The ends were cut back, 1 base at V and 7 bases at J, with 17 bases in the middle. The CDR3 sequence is CASSYWFYTGKEQYF. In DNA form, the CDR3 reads TGTGCCAGCAGTTACTGGTTTTACACTGGGAAGGAGCAGTACTTC.

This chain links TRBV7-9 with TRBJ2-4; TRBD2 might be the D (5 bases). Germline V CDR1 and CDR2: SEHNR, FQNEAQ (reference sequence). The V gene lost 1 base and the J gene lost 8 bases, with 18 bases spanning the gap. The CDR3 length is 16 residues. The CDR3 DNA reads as TGTGCCAGCAGCTTAGATCGGGGTGCAGAGGCGTACATTCAGTACTTC. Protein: CASSLDRGAEAYIQYF.

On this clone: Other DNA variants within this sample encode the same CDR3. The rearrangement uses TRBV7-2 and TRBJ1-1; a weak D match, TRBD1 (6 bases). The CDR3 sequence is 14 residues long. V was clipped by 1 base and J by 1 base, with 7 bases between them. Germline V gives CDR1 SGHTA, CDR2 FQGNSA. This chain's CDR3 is CASSLGTANTEAFF. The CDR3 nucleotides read TGTGCCAGCAGCTTAGGGACAGCGAACACTGAAGCTTTCTTT.

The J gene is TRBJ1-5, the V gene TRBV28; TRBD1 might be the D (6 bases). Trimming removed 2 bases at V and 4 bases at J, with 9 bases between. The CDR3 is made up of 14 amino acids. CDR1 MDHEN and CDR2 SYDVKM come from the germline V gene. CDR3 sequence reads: CASSLQQGNQPQHF. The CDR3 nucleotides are TGTGCCAGCAGTTTACAACAGGGTAATCAGCCCCAGCATTTT.

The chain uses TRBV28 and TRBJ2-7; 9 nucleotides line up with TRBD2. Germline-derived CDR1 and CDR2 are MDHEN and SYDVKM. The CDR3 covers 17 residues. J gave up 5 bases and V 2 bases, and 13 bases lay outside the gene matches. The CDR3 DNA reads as TGTGCCAGCAGTTTACTGGCTAGCGGGAAAGTAATAGACGAGCAGTACTTC. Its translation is CASSLLASGKVIDEQYF.

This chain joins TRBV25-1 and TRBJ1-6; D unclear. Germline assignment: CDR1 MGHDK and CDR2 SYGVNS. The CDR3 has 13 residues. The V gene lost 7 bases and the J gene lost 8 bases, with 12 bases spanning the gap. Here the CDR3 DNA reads TGTGCCAGCACCTTGACGGCACATTCACCCCTCCACTTT. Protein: CASTLTAHSPLHF. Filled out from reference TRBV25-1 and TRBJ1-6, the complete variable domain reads EADIYQTPRYLVIGTGKKITLECSQTMGHDKMYWYQQDPGMELHLIHYSYGVNSTEKGDLSSESTVSRIRTEHFPLTLESARPSHTSQYLCASTLTAHSPLHFGNGTRLTVT.

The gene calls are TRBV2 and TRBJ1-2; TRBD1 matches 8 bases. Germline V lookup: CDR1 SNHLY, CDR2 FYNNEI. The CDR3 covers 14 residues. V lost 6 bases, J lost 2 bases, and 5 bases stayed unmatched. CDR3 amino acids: CASRARTGNYGYTF. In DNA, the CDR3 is TGTGCCAGCAGGGCCCGGACAGGGAACTATGGCTACACCTTC.

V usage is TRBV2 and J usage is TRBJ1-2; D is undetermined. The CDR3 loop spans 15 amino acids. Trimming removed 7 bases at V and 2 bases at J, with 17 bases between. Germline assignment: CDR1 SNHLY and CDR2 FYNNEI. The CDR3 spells CASTEGGRGNYGYTF. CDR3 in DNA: TGTGCCAGCACCGAAGGAGGGAGAGGGAACTATGGCTACACCTTC.

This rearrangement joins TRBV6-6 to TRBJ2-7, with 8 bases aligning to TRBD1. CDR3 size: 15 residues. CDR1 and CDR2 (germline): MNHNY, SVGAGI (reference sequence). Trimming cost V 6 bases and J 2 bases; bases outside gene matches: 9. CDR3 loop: CASSQGDRGTYEQYF. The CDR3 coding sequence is TGTGCCAGCAGCCAGGGCGACAGGGGCACCTACGAGCAGTACTTC.

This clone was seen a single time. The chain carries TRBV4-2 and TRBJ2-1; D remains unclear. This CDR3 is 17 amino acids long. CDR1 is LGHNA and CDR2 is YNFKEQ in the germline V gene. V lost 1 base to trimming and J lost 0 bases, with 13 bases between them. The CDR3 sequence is CASSQGDGTSSYNEQFF. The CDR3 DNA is TGTGCCAGCAGCCAAGGAGACGGCACGAGCTCCTACAATGAGCAGTTCTTC.